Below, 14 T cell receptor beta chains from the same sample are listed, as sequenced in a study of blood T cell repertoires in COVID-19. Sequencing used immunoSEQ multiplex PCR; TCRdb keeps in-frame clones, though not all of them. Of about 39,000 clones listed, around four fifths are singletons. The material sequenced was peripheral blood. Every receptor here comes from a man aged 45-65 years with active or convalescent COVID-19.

The CDR3 region is CASRQGSQGAGYGYTF. CDR3 coding DNA: TGTGCCAGCCGCCAGGGGTCCCAGGGGGCGGGCTATGGCTACACCTTC. The chain employs TRBV5-6 and TRBJ1-2, with 8 nucleotides matching TRBD1. CDR3 size: 16 residues. Germline CDR1 SGHDT, CDR2 YYEEEE. V shed 7 bases and J 4 bases; nucleotides not matched to a gene: 15.

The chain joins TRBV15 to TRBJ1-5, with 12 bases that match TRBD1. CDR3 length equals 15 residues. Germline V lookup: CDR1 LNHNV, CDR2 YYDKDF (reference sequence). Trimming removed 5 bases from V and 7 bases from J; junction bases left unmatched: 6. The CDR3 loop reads CATSVGTGGVQPQHF. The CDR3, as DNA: TGTGCCACCAGCGTTGGGACAGGGGGCGTACAGCCCCAGCATTTT.

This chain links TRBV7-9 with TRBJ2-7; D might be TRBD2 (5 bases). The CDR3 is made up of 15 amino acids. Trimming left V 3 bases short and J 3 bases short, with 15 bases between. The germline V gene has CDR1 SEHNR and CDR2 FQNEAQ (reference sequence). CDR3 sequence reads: CASSFPQGSFYEQYF. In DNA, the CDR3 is TGTGCCAGCAGCTTCCCCCAAGGGAGCTTCTACGAGCAGTACTTC.

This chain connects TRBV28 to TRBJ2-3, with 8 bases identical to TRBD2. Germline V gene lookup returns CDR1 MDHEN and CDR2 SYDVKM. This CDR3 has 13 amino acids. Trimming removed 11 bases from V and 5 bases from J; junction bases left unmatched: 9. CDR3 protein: CAVQSGGEDTQYF. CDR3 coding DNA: TGTGCCGTCCAGAGCGGGGGCGAAGATACGCAGTATTTT.

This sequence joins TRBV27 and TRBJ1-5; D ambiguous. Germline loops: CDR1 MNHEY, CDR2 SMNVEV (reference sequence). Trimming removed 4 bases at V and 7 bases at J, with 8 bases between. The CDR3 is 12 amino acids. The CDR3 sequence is CASSSPGQPQHF. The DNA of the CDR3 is TGTGCCAGCAGTTCGCCGGGACAGCCCCAGCATTTT.

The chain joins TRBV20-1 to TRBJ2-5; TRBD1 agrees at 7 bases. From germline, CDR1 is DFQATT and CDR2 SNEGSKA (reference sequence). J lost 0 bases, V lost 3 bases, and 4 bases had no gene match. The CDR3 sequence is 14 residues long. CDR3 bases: TGCAGTGCTAGTGGGGACAGTGACCAAGAGACCCAGTACTTC. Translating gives CSASGDSDQETQYF.

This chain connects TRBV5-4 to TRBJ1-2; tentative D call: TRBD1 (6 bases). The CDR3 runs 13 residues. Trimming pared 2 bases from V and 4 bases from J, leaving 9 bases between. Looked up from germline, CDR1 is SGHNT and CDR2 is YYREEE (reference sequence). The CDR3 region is CASSFQGTYGYTF. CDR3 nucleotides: TGTGCCAGCAGCTTTCAGGGGACCTATGGCTACACCTTC. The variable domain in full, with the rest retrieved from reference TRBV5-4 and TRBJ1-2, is ETGVTQSPTHLIKTRGQQVTLRCSSQSGHNTVSWYQQALGQGPQFIFQYYREEENGRGNFPPRFSGLQFPNYSSELNVNALELDDSALYLCASSFQGTYGYTFGSGTRLTVV.

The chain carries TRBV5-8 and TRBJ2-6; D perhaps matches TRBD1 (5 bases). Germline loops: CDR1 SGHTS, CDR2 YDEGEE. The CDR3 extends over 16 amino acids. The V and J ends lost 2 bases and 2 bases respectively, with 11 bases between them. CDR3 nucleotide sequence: TGTGCCAGCAGCTTCCCCAGGGTACCTGGGGCCAACGTCCTGACTTTC. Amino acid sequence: CASSFPRVPGANVLTF.

CDR3 in amino acids: CASSLSMSGWAGELFF. CDR3 coding DNA: TGTGCCAGCAGTTTATCGATGTCAGGGTGGGCCGGGGAGCTGTTTTTT. V usage is TRBV27 and J usage is TRBJ2-2; TRBD1 might be the D (5 bases). Germline-derived CDR1 and CDR2 are MNHEY and SMNVEV (reference sequence). Trimming pared 0 bases from V and 6 bases from J, leaving 14 bases between. CDR3 length: 16 residues.

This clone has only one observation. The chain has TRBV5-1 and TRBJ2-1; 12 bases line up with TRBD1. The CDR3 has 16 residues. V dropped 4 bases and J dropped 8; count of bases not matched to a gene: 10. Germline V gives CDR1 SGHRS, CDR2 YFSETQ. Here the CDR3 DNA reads TGCGCCAGCAGCATGACCGGGACAGGGGGCACGGATGAGCAGTTCTTC. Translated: CASSMTGTGGTDEQFF.

The CDR3 loop reads CASRTDGGPADTQYF. CDR3 DNA: TGCGCCAGCAGAACGGACGGAGGGCCGGCGGATACGCAGTATTTT. The chain combines TRBV5-1 with TRBJ2-3; TRBD2 might be the D (6 bases). The CDR3 contains 15 residues. V dropped 5 bases and J dropped 6 bases, with 19 bases sitting between them. Germline CDR1 reads SGHRS; CDR2 reads YFSETQ.

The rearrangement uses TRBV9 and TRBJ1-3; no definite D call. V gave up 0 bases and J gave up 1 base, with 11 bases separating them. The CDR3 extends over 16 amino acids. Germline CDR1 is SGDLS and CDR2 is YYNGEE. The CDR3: CASSVEVGSSGNTIYF. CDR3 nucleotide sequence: TGTGCCAGCAGCGTAGAGGTGGGGAGTTCTGGAAACACCATATATTTT.

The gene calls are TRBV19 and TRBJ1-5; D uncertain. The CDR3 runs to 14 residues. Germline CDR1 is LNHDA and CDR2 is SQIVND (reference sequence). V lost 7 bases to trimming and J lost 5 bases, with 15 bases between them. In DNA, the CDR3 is TGTGCCAGTATCCATAACATAGGAGATCAGCCCCAGCATTTT. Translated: CASIHNIGDQPQHF.

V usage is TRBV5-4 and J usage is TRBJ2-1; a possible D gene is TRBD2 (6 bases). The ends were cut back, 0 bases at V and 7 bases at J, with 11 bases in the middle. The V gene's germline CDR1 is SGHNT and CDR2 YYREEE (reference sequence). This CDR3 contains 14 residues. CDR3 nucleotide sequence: TGTGCCAGCAGCTTGGGTCAGGGAGGTAATGAGCAGTTCTTC. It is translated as CASSLGQGGNEQFF.